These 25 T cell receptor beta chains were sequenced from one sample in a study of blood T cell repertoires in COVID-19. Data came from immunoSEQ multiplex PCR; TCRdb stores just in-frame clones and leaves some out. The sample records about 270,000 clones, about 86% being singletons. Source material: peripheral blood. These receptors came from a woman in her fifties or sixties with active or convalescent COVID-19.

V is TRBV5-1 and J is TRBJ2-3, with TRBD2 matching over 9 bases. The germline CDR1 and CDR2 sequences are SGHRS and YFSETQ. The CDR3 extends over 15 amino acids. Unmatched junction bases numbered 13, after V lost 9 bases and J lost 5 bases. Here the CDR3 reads CATGHGGGAGDTQYF. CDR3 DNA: TGCGCCACCGGTCATGGCGGGGGGGCCGGAGATACGCAGTATTTT.

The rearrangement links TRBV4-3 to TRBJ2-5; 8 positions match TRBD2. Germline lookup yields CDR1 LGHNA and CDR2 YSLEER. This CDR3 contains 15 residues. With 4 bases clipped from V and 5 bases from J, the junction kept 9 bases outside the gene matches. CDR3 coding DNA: TGCGCCAGCAGCCCGGGGCGGGGGGCCTGGGAGACCCAGTACTTC. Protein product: CASSPGRGAWETQYF.

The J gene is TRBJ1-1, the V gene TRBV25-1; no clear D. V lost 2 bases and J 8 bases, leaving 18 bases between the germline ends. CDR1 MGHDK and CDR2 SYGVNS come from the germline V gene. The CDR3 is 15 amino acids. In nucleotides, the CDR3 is TGTGCCAGCAGTGAAACCTCCCTCCTTGGGCCGGAAGCTTTCTTT. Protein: CASSETSLLGPEAFF.

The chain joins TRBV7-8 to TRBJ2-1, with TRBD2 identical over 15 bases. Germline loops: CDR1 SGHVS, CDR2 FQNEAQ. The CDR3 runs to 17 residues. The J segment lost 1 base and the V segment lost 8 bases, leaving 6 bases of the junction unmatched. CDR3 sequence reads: CASAGLAGGYSYNEQFF. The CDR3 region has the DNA TGTGCCAGCGCGGGACTAGCGGGGGGCTATTCCTACAATGAGCAGTTCTTC. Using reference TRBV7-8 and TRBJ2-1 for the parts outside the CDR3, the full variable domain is GAGVSQSPRYKVAKRGQDVALRCDPISGHVSLFWYQQALGQGPEFLTYFQNEAQLDKSGLPSDRFFAERPEGSVSTLKIQRTQQEDSAVYLCASAGLAGGYSYNEQFFGPGTRLTVL.

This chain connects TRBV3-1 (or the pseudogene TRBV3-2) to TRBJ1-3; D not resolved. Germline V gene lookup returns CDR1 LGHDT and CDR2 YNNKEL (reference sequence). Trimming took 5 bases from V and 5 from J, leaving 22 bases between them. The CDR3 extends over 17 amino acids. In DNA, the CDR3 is TGTGCCAGCAGCGGAGGTATTCCCATTTACGCACGAAACACCATATATTTT. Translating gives CASSGGIPIYARNTIYF.

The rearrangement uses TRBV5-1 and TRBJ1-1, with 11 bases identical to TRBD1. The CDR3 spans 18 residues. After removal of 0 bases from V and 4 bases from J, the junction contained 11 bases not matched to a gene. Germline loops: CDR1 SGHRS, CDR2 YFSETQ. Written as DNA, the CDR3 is TGCGCCAGCAGCTTGGCCCCGCTGGGACAGGGGGTGGGCACTGAAGCTTTCTTT. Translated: CASSLAPLGQGVGTEAFF.

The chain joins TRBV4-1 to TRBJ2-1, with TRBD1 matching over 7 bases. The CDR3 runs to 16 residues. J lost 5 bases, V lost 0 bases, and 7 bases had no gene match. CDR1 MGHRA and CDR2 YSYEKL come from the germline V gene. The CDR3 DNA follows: TGCGCCAGCAGCCAAGAATGGCGGACAGGTCACAATGAGCAGTTCTTC. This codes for CASSQEWRTGHNEQFF.

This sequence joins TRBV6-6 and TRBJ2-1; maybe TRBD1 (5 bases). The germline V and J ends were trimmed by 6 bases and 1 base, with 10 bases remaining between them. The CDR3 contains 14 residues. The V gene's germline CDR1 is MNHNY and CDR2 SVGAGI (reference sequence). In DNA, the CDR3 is TGTGCCAGCAGACAAGGGGATTCCTACAATGAGCAGTTCTTC. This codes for CASRQGDSYNEQFF.

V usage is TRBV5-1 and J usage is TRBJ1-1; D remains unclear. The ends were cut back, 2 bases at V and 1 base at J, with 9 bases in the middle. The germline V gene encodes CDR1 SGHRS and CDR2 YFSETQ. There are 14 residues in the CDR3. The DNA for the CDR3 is TGCGCCAGCAGCTTACAGTTGGAGAACACTGAAGCTTTCTTT. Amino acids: CASSLQLENTEAFF. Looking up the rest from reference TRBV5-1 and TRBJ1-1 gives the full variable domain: KAGVTQTPRYLIKTRGQQVTLSCSPISGHRSVSWYQQTPGQGLQFLFEYFSETQRNKGNFPGRFSGRQFSNSRSEMNVSTLELGDSALYLCASSLQLENTEAFFGQGTRLTVV.

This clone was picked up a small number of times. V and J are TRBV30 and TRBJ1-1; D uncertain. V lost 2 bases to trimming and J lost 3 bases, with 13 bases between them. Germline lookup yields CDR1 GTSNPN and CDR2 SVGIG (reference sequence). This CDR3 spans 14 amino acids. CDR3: CAWSRLQAYTEAFF. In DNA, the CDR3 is TGTGCCTGGAGTAGACTCCAAGCCTACACTGAAGCTTTCTTT.

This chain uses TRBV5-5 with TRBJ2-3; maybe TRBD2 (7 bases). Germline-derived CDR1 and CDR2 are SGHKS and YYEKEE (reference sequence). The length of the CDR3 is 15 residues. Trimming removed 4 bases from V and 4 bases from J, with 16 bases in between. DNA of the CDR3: TGTGCCAGCAGCCGGTGGGGGGGCGACGCAGATACGCAGTATTTT. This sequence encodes CASSRWGGDADTQYF. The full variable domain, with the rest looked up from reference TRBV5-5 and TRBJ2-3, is DAGVTQSPTHLIKTRGQQVTLRCSPISGHKSVSWYQQVLGQGPQFIFQYYEKEERGRGNFPDRFSARQFPNYSSELNVNALLLGDSALYLCASSRWGGDADTQYFGPGTRLTVL.

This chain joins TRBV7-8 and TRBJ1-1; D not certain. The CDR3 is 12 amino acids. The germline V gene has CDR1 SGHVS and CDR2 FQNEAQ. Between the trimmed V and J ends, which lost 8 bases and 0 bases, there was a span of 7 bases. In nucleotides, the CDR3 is TGTGCCAGCCAGGTCCTGAACACTGAAGCTTTCTTT. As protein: CASQVLNTEAFF.

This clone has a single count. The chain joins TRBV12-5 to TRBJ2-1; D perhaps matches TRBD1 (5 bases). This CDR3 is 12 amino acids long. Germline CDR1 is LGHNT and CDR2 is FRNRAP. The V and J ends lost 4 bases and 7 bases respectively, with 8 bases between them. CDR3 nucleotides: TGTGCTAGTGGTTGGCAGGGTAATGAGCAGTTCTTC. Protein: CASGWQGNEQFF.

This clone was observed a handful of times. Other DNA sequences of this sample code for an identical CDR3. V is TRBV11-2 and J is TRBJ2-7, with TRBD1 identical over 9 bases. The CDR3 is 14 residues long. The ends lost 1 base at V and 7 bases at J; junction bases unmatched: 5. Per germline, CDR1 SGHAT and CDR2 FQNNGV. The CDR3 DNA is TGTGCCAGCAGCTTAGTACAGGGGGCAGGGGAGCAGTACTTC. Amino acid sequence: CASSLVQGAGEQYF. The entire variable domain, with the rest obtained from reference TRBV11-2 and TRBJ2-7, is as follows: EAGVAQSPRYKIIEKRQSVAFWCNPISGHATLYWYQQILGQGPKLLIQFQNNGVVDDSQLPKDRFSAERLKGVDSTLKIQPAKLEDSAVYLCASSLVQGAGEQYFGPGTRLTVT.

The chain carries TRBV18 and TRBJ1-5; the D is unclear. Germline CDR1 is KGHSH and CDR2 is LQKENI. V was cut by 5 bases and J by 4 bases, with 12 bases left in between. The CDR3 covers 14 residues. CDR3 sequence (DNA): TGTGCCAGCTCATCAAATCCGGGAAATCAGCCCCAGCATTTT. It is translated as CASSSNPGNQPQHF.

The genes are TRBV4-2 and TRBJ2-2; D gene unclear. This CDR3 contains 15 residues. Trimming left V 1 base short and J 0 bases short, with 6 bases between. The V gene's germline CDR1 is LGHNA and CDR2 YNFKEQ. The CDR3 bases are TGTGCCAGCAGCCAAGCCCAGGCGAACACCGGGGAGCTGTTTTTT. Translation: CASSQAQANTGELFF.

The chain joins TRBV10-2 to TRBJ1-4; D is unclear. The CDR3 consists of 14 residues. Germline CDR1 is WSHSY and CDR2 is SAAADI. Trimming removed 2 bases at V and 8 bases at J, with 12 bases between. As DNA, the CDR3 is TGCGCCAGCAGTGAGATTGGTCTAGGAGAAAAACTGTTTTTT. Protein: CASSEIGLGEKLFF.

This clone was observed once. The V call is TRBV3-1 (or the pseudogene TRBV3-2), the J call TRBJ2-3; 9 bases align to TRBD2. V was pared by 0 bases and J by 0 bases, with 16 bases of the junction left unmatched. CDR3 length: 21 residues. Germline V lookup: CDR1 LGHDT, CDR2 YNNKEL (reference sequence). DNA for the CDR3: TGTGCCAGCAGCCAAGATCTTCGTTGGTCCCAAGCGGGGGGAAGCACAGATACGCAGTATTTT. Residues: CASSQDLRWSQAGGSTDTQYF.

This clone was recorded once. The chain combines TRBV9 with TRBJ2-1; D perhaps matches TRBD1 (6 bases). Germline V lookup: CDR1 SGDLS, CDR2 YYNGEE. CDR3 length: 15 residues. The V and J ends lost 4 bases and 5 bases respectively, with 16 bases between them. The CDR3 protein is CASSFHSTGHNEQFF. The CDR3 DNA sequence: TGTGCCAGCAGCTTCCACTCAACAGGGCACAATGAGCAGTTCTTC.

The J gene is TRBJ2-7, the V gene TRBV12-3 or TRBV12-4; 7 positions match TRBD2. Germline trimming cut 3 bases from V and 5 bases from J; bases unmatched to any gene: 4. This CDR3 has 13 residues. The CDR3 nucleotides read TGTGCCAGCAGTTTGTTAGGGACTAACGAGCAGTACTTC. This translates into CASSLLGTNEQYF.

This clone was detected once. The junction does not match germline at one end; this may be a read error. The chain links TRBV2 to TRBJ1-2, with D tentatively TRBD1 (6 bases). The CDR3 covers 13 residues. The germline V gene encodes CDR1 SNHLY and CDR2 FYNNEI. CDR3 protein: CASTAGANYGYTF. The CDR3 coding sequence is TGTGCCAGCACGGCGGGGGCTAATTATGGCTACACCTTC. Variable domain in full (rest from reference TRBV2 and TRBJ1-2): EPEVTQTPSHQVTQMGQEVILRCVPISNHLYFYWYRQILGQKVEFLVSFYNNEISEKSEIFDDQFSVERPDGSNFTLKIRSTKLEDSAMYFCASTAGANYGYTFGSGTRLTVV.

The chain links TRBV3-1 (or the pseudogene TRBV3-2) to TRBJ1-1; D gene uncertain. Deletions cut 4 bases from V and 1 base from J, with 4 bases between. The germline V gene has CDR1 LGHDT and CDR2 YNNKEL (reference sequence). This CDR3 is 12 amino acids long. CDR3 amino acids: CASSLQNTEAFF. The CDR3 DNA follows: TGTGCCAGCAGCCTACAGAACACTGAAGCTTTCTTT.

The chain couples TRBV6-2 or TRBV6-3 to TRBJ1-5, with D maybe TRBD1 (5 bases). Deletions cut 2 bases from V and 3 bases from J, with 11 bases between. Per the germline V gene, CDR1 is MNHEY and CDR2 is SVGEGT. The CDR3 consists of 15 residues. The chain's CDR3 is CASSYEVRVNQPQHF. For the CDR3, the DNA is TGTGCCAGCAGTTACGAGGTCAGGGTCAATCAGCCCCAGCATTTT.

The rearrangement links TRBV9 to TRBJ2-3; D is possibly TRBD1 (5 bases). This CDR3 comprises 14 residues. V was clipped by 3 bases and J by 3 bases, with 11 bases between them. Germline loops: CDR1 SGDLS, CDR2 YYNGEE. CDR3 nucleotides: TGTGCCAGCAGCGCGGACACACGGACAGATACGCAGTATTTT. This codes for CASSADTRTDTQYF.

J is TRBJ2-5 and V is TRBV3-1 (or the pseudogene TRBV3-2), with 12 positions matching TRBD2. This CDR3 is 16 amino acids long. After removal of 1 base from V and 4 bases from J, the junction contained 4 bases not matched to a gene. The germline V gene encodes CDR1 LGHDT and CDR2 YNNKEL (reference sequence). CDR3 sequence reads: CASSQGTTSGGETQYF. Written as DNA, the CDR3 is TGTGCCAGCAGCCAAGGGACGACTAGCGGGGGAGAGACCCAGTACTTC.